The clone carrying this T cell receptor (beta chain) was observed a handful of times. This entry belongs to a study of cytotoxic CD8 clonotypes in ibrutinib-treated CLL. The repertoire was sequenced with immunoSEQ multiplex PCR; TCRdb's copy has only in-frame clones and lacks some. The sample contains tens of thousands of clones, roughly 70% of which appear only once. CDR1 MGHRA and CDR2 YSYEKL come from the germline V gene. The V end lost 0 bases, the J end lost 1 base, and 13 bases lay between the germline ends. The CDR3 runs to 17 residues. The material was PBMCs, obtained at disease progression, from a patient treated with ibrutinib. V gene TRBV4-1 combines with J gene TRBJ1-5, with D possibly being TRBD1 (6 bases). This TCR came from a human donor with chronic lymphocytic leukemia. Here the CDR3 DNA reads TGCGCCAGCAGCCAAGATCGACGGGGGACAAGCAATCAGCCCCAGCATTTT. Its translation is CASSQDRRGTSNQPQHF.